The entry below describes one T cell receptor beta chain. Its cognate antigen is unknown. This sample was taken from a study of T cell responses to AZD1222 COVID-19 vaccine. TCRdb's table, derived via immunoSEQ multiplex PCR, lists solely in-frame clones and lacks some. This table has 43,000 or so clones, roughly 88% appearing once. Study conclusions and caveats: Just a handful of AZD1222 recipients tested seropositive at baseline. When two AZD1222 doses had been given, Spike-specific TCR breadth and depth rose. The peak T cell response came first, and repertoires were sampled only after it.

From germline, CDR1 is SGHAT and CDR2 FQNNGV. CDR3 length equals 13 residues. The V and J ends lost 6 bases and 6 bases respectively, with 15 bases between them. The chain recombines TRBV11-2 with TRBJ2-7; D possibly uses TRBD1 or TRBD2 (6 bases each). This clonotype was obtained from an adult who received the AZD1222 COVID-19 vaccine. Source: peripheral blood, taken 28 days after the second AZD1222 dose. The CDR3 coding sequence is TGTGCCAGCAGTCAGACCAGGGGAGGCGAGCAGTACTTC. It is translated as CASSQTRGGEQYF.